These 21 T cell receptor beta chains originate from one sample sequenced in a study of shared clonotypes between healthy human individuals. TCRdb's copy holds only in-frame clones and misses some; the assay was immunoSEQ multiplex PCR. The profile shows about 2,100,000 clones, roughly 91% of them singletons. Positively selected for CCR7, the CD45RO-negative cells used as naive CD8 cells excluded terminally differentiated effector memory CD45RA+ cells. Specimen: naive CD8+ T cells from PBMCs. Receptor source: a man aged 18 to 35 in good health. Some clones in this sample may be carry-over from other donors' samples.

This clone was counted once. V gene TRBV5-8 combines with J gene TRBJ2-7; no definite D call. V shed 4 bases and J shed 4 bases, with 6 bases lying between them. Germline CDR1 reads SGHTS; CDR2 reads YDEGEE. The CDR3 covers 11 residues. The CDR3 protein is CASSPVYEQYF. As DNA, the CDR3 is TGTGCCAGCAGCCCAGTATACGAGCAGTACTTC.

A remark on this clone: The sample contains more than one DNA sequence encoding this CDR3. CDR3: CASSLGRGDTQYF. The DNA of the CDR3 is TGTGCCAGCAGCTTGGGCAGGGGCGATACGCAGTATTTT. The V gene is TRBV7-8, the J gene TRBJ2-3; D is perhaps TRBD1 (6 bases). This CDR3 is 13 amino acids long. Trimming removed 3 bases from V and 6 bases from J, with 10 bases in between. Per the germline V gene, CDR1 is SGHVS and CDR2 is FQNEAQ.

This chain links TRBV4-3 with TRBJ2-7; unclear D gene. Germline V lookup: CDR1 LGHNA, CDR2 YSLEER. This CDR3 comprises 14 residues. Deletions cut 0 bases from V and 2 bases from J, with 8 bases between. The CDR3 here is CASSQDGSTYEQYF. The CDR3 coding sequence is TGCGCCAGCAGCCAAGACGGGTCCACCTACGAGCAGTACTTC.

V and J are TRBV27 and TRBJ2-2, with TRBD2 matching 12 bases. The CDR3 totals 16 residues. Trimming removed 5 bases from V and 5 bases from J; junction bases left unmatched: 6. Germline V gene sequence: CDR1 MNHEY, CDR2 SMNVEV (reference sequence). This CDR3 is CASSPLAGGLTGELFF. The CDR3 DNA follows: TGTGCCAGCAGTCCACTAGCGGGAGGATTGACCGGGGAGCTGTTTTTT.

The gene calls are TRBV7-9 and TRBJ2-7; D is uncertain. The CDR3 contains 14 residues. Germline-derived CDR1 and CDR2 are SEHNR and FQNEAQ (reference sequence). Trimming shortened V by 5 bases and J by 3 bases, and 14 bases separated the two germline ends. The CDR3 sequence is CASSLVYGFYEQYF. CDR3 nucleotides: TGTGCCAGCAGCCTCGTCTACGGGTTCTACGAGCAGTACTTC.

The V and J genes are TRBV7-9 and TRBJ2-7; D is tentatively TRBD1 or TRBD2 (7 bases each). This CDR3 is 19 amino acids long. V lost 2 bases, J lost 2 bases, and 25 bases lay in between. Germline V lookup: CDR1 SEHNR, CDR2 FQNEAQ (reference sequence). The CDR3 nucleotides read TGTGCCAGCAGCTTACCGGAAATTCGAAGCGGGACAGAGCCCTACGAGCAGTACTTC. Its protein product is CASSLPEIRSGTEPYEQYF.

The CDR3 spells CSVVAESGTQHF. The CDR3 nucleotides are TGCAGCGTTGTAGCGGAGAGTGGAACCCAGCATTTT. V and J are TRBV29-1 and TRBJ1-5; D is unclear. CDR1 and CDR2 (germline): SQVTM, ANQGSEA. V was cut by 4 bases and J by 11 bases, with 15 bases left in between. This CDR3 spans 12 amino acids. Filled out from reference TRBV29-1 and TRBJ1-5, the complete variable domain reads SAVISQKPSRDICQRGTSLTIQCQVDSQVTMMFWYRQQPGQSLTLIATANQGSEATYESGFVIDKFPISRPNLTFSTLTVSNMSPEDSSIYLCSVVAESGTQHFGDGTRLSIL.

This clone was counted between two and nine times. V is TRBV28 and J is TRBJ1-5; no clear D gene. With 6 bases removed from V and 4 bases from J, the gap between germline ends came to 16 bases. The CDR3 consists of 15 residues. Germline V gives CDR1 MDHEN, CDR2 SYDVKM. The CDR3 is CASRASGYLNQPQHF. In DNA form, the CDR3 reads TGTGCCAGCAGGGCCTCTGGGTACTTAAATCAGCCCCAGCATTTT.

This clone was observed once. This sequence joins TRBV9 and TRBJ1-2, with D perhaps matching TRBD1 (6 bases). The V and J ends lost 4 bases and 14 bases respectively, with 15 bases between them. Germline assignment: CDR1 SGDLS and CDR2 YYNGEE. There are 11 residues in the CDR3. Here the CDR3 reads CASSTGTVVTF. CDR3 bases: TGTGCCAGCAGCACAGGGACCGTCGTTACCTTC.

The chain has TRBV15 and TRBJ2-3, with TRBD1 matching over 10 bases. Germline V gene data show CDR1 as LNHNV and CDR2 as YYDKDF (reference sequence). V lost 1 base, J lost 5 bases, and 12 bases stayed unmatched. The CDR3 covers 18 residues. This chain's CDR3 is CATSRGAGTGALLDTQYF. In nucleotides, the CDR3 is TGTGCCACCAGCAGAGGTGCCGGGACAGGGGCCCTTTTAGATACGCAGTATTTT. Filled out from reference TRBV15 and TRBJ2-3, the complete variable domain reads DAMVIQNPRYQVTQFGKPVTLSCSQTLNHNVMYWYQQKSSQAPKLLFHYYDKDFNNEADTPDNFQSRRPNTSFCFLDIRSPGLGDTAMYLCATSRGAGTGALLDTQYFGPGTRLTVL.

This chain uses TRBV7-9 with TRBJ1-1, with TRBD1 matching 8 bases. Germline lookup yields CDR1 SEHNR and CDR2 FQNEAQ (reference sequence). V trimming: 1 base; J trimming: 0 bases; junction bases outside the gene matches: 1. This CDR3 has 15 amino acids. The DNA of the CDR3 is TGTGCCAGCAGCTTAGGGACAGGGCTGAACACTGAAGCTTTCTTT. Protein: CASSLGTGLNTEAFF.

The CDR3 nucleotides read TGTGCCAGCAGCGTCGGAAAAGCGACTGCCATCCATGAGCAGTTCTTC. Translated, it gives CASSVGKATAIHEQFF. This sequence joins TRBV9 and TRBJ2-1; no clear D. CDR3 size: 16 residues. Trimming cost V 2 bases and J 8 bases, with 20 bases left between them. CDR1 SGDLS and CDR2 YYNGEE come from the germline V gene.

The V and J genes are TRBV18 and TRBJ2-3; D may be TRBD1 or TRBD2 (6 bases each). V was clipped by 2 bases and J by 3 bases, with 12 bases between them. Germline lookup yields CDR1 KGHSH and CDR2 LQKENI. The CDR3 spans 15 residues. CDR3 region: CASSPSGGGTDTQYF. Here the CDR3 DNA reads TGTGCCAGCTCACCATCCGGGGGCGGAACAGATACGCAGTATTTT. Full variable domain (outside the CDR3, taken from reference TRBV18 and TRBJ2-3): NAGVMQNPRHLVRRRGQEARLRCSPMKGHSHVYWYRQLPEEGLKFMVYLQKENIIDESGMPKERFSAEFPKEGPSILRIQQVVRGDSAAYFCASSPSGGGTDTQYFGPGTRLTVL.

The chain is built from TRBV9 and TRBJ2-5; TRBD2 is a possible D gene (7 bases). CDR3 length equals 14 residues. Trimming cost V 4 bases and J 4 bases, with 14 bases left between them. In germline, CDR1 is SGDLS, CDR2 YYNGEE. The CDR3 nucleotides read TGTGCCAGCAGCCCCGGGGGGCTCGGAGAGACCCAGTACTTC. Translated: CASSPGGLGETQYF. The full variable domain, its missing parts supplied by reference TRBV9 and TRBJ2-5, is DSGVTQTPKHLITATGQRVTLRCSPRSGDLSVYWYQQSLDQGLQFLIQYYNGEERAKGNILERFSAQQFPDLHSELNLSSLELGDSALYFCASSPGGLGETQYFGPGTRLLVL.

The CDR3 protein is CASSEGLAGLTGELFF. CDR3 DNA: TGTGCCAGCAGTGAAGGACTAGCGGGACTCACCGGGGAGCTGTTTTTT. This chain links TRBV2 with TRBJ2-2; 11 bases match TRBD2. In germline, CDR1 is SNHLY, CDR2 FYNNEI. The CDR3 has 16 residues. Germline trimming cut 1 base from V and 4 bases from J; bases unmatched to any gene: 2. The full variable domain, its missing parts supplied by reference TRBV2 and TRBJ2-2, is EPEVTQTPSHQVTQMGQEVILRCVPISNHLYFYWYRQILGQKVEFLVSFYNNEISEKSEIFDDQFSVERPDGSNFTLKIRSTKLEDSAMYFCASSEGLAGLTGELFFGEGSRLTVL.

This chain connects TRBV29-1 to TRBJ1-2; tentatively, D is TRBD1 (5 bases). Germline V lookup: CDR1 SQVTM, CDR2 ANQGSEA. The CDR3 totals 14 residues. Trimming shortened V by 3 bases and J by 4 bases, and 15 bases separated the two germline ends. DNA for the CDR3: TGCAGCGTTGACCCACCGACAGCCCGCTATGGCTACACCTTC. It is translated as CSVDPPTARYGYTF.

Points on this clone: Other DNA variants within this sample encode the same CDR3. The V and J genes are TRBV5-6 and TRBJ2-2; D not certain. The V end was cut by 4 bases, the J end by 6 bases, with 7 bases between. Germline CDR1 SGHDT, CDR2 YYEEEE. The CDR3 contains 12 residues. The CDR3 protein is CASSPGSGELFF. CDR3 DNA: TGTGCCAGCAGCCCCGGCTCCGGGGAGCTGTTTTTT.

This clone occurred a few times. V and J are TRBV11-2 and TRBJ2-1; D is uncertain. Germline values: CDR1 SGHAT, CDR2 FQNNGV. This CDR3 comprises 14 residues. Trimming pared 1 base from V and 5 bases from J, leaving 9 bases between. DNA for the CDR3: TGTGCCAGCAGCTTAGGAGGTTACCACAATGAGCAGTTCTTC. Encoded protein: CASSLGGYHNEQFF. Together with reference TRBV11-2 and TRBJ2-1, the CDR3 gives the full variable domain: EAGVAQSPRYKIIEKRQSVAFWCNPISGHATLYWYQQILGQGPKLLIQFQNNGVVDDSQLPKDRFSAERLKGVDSTLKIQPAKLEDSAVYLCASSLGGYHNEQFFGPGTRLTVL.

The genes are TRBV7-9 and TRBJ2-1; D could derive from TRBD1 or TRBD2 (6 bases each). The CDR3 runs 15 residues. Deletions cut 0 bases from V and 8 bases from J, with 14 bases between. The germline gives CDR1 SEHNR, CDR2 FQNEAQ (reference sequence). This CDR3 is CASSLAIGGPDEQFF. In DNA form, the CDR3 reads TGTGCCAGCAGCTTAGCGATTGGGGGGCCGGATGAGCAGTTCTTC.

This clone was seen only a few times. The rearrangement joins TRBV10-3 to TRBJ1-1; D is ambiguous. From germline, CDR1 is ENHRY and CDR2 SYGVKD. This CDR3 is 13 amino acids long. The ends were cut back, 0 bases at V and 7 bases at J, with 9 bases in the middle. The CDR3 sequence is CAISESWQNEAFF. For the CDR3, the DNA is TGTGCCATCAGTGAGTCGTGGCAGAATGAAGCTTTCTTT.

A remark on this clone: This sample also contains other DNA sequences that code for the same CDR3. The CDR3 DNA reads TGTGCCAGCAGCTTAGTTGTGGCAGATACGCAGTATTTT. Its protein is CASSLVVADTQYF. The chain recombines TRBV11-2 with TRBJ2-3; D is unclear. Germline CDR1 SGHAT, CDR2 FQNNGV. The CDR3 runs 13 residues. Deletions cut 1 base from V and 4 bases from J, with 6 bases between.